This T cell receptor (beta chain) was recorded in a study of shared clonotypes between healthy human individuals. Using immunoSEQ multiplex PCR, the repertoire was profiled, and TCRdb retains in-frame clones only, with some absent. This sample carries roughly 510,000 clones, almost 80% of them seen once, and the ten largest clones take around an eighth. V lost 5 bases to trimming and J lost 8 bases, with 12 bases between them. This CDR3 region has 13 residues. The germline gives CDR1 LNHDA, CDR2 SQIVND (reference sequence). This clone was found once. The sequence came from a woman aged 35 to 49 in good health. Some clones in this sample may be carry-over from other donors' samples. The specimen was PBMCs. V is TRBV19 and J is TRBJ1-4; no reliable D call. This CDR3 reads CASSDTWREKLFF. The DNA of the CDR3 is TGTGCCAGTAGTGATACCTGGAGGGAAAAACTGTTTTTT.